The clone carrying this T cell receptor (beta chain) was recorded a few times. The data stem from a study of T cells after yellow fever vaccination. As TCR cDNA was made by 5'RACE template switching, a universal primer site and UMIs were added. TCRdb itself ran the 5' RACE reads through MiXCR, one entry per CDR3 protein. The sample records 500,000 to 650,000 distinct CDR3 sequences, 9% to 15% being singletons. The trim removed 5 bases at V and 5 bases at J, leaving 11 bases unmatched. The CDR3 has 15 amino acids. CDR1 DFQATT and CDR2 SNEGSKA come from the germline V gene (reference sequence). This rearrangement joins TRBV20-1 to TRBJ2-3; 9 nucleotides align to TRBD2. The material sequenced was PBMCs, taken on the day of the yellow fever booster vaccination. This sequence was found in a man aged 25-40 years who received the YFV17D yellow fever vaccine. The CDR3, as DNA: TGCAGTGCTCAGCCGGCGGGAGGGTCTGGAGATACGCAGTATTTT. Translation: CSAQPAGGSGDTQYF.